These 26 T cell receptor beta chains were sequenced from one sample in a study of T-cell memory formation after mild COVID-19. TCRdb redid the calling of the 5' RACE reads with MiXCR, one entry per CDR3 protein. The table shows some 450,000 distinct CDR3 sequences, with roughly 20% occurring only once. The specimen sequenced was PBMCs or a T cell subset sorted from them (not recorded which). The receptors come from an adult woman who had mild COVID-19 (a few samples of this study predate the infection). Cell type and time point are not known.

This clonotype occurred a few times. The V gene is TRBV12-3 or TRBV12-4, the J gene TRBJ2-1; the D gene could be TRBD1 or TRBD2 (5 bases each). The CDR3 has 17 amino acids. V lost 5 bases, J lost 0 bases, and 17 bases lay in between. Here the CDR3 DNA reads TGTGCCAGCAGTGGGGGTCGGGCCAGGAGCTCCTACAATGAGCAGTTCTTC. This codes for CASSGGRARSSYNEQFF.

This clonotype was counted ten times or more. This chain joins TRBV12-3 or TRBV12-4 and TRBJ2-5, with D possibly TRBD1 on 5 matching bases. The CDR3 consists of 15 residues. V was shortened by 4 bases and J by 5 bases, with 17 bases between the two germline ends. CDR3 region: CASSSSGIGFETQYF. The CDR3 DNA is TGTGCCAGCAGTTCTTCAGGGATTGGATTTGAGACCCAGTACTTC.

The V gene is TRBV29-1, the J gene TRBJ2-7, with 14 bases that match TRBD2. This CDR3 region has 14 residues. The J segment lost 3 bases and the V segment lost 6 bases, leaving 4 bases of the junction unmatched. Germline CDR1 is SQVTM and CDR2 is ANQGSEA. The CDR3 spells CSVDGLAGGYEQYF. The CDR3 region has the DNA TGCAGCGTGGATGGACTAGCGGGAGGCTACGAGCAGTACTTC.

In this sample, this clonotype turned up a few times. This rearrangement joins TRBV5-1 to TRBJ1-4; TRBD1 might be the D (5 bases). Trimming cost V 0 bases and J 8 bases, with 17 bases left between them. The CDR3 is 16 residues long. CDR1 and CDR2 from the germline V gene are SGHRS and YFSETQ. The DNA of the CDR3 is TGCGCCAGCAGCTTGGCCGATCCAGGGAGGGACGAAAAACTGTTTTTT. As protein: CASSLADPGRDEKLFF.

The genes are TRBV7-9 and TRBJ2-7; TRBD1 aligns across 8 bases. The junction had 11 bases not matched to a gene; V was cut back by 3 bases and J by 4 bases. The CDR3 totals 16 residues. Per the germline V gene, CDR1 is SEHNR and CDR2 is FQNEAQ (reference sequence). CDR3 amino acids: CASSFSRGQNPYEQYF. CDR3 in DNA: TGTGCCAGCAGCTTCTCCAGGGGGCAGAATCCGTACGAGCAGTACTTC.

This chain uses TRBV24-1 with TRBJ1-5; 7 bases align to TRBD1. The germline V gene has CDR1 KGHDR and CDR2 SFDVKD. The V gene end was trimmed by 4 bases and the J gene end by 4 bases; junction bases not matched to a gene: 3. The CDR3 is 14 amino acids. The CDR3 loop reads CATSDLTGNQPQHF. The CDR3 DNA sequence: TGTGCCACCAGTGACCTGACAGGGAATCAGCCCCAGCATTTT.

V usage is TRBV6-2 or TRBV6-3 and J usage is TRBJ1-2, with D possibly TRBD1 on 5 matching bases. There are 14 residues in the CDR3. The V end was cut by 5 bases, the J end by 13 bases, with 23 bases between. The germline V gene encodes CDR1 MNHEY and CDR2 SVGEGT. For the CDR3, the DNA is TGTGCCAGCAGTCTAAGGCTCTCGAGGGGCTTCTCCACCTTC. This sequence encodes CASSLRLSRGFSTF.

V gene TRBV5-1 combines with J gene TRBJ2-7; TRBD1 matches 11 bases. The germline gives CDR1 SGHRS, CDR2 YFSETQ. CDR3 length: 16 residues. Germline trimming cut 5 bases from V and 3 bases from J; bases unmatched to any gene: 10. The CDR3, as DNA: TGCGCCAGCAGGCCAAGGTCCGGGACAGGGGGCTACGAGCAGTACTTC. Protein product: CASRPRSGTGGYEQYF. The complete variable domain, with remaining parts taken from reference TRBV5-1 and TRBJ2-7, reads KAGVTQTPRYLIKTRGQQVTLSCSPISGHRSVSWYQQTPGQGLQFLFEYFSETQRNKGNFPGRFSGRQFSNSRSEMNVSTLELGDSALYLCASRPRSGTGGYEQYFGPGTRLTVT.

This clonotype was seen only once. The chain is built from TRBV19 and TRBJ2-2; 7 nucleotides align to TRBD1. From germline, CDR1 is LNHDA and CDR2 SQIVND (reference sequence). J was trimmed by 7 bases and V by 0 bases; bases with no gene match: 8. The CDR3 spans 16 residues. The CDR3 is CASSIEGTAWGGELFF. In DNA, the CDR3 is TGTGCCAGTAGTATAGAAGGGACAGCATGGGGCGGGGAGCTGTTTTTT.

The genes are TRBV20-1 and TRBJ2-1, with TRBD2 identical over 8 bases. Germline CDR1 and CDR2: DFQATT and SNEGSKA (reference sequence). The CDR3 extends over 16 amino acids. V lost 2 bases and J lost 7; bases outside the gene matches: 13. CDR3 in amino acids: CSARHEREGTGNEQFF. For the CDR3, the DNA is TGCAGTGCTAGACACGAACGGGAGGGCACTGGGAATGAGCAGTTCTTC.

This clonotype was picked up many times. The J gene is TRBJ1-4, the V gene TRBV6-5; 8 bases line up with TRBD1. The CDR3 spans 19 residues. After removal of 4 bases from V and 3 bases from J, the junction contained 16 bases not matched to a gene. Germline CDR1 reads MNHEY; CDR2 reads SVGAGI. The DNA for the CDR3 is TGTGCCAGCAGTTCTATCGGGAGGGGGACAGGAGCGGCTAATGAAAAACTGTTTTTT. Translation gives CASSSIGRGTGAANEKLFF.

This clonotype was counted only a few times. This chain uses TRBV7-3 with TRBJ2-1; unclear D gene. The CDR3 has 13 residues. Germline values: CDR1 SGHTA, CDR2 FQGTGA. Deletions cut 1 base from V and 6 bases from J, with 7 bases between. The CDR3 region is CASSLSMSNEQFF. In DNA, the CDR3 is TGTGCCAGCAGCTTAAGCATGTCCAATGAGCAGTTCTTC.

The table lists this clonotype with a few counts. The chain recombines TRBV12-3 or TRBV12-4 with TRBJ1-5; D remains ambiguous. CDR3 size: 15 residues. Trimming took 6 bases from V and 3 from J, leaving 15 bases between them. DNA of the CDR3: TGTGCCAGCAGGGATGTGATGGGTACCAATCAGCCCCAGCATTTT. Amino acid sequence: CASRDVMGTNQPQHF.

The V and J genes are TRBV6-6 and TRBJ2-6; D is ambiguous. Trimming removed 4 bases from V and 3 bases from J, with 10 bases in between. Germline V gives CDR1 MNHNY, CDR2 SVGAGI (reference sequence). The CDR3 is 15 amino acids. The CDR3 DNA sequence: TGTGCCAGCAGTTCTTGGGTGGATGGGGCCAACGTCCTGACTTTC. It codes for CASSSWVDGANVLTF.

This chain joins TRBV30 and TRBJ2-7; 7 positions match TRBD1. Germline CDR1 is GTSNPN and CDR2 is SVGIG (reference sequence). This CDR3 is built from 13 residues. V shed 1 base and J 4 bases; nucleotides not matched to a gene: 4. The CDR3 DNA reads TGTGCCTGGAGTGCTGACAGGGATTACGAGCAGTACTTC. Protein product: CAWSADRDYEQYF.

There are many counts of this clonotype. DNA for the CDR3: TGTGCCAGCAGCCCCTTAGGGGGCTCTGAAAAACTGTTTTTT. Its protein product is CASSPLGGSEKLFF. The chain joins TRBV12-3 or TRBV12-4 to TRBJ1-4; 7 bases are a match to TRBD1. V dropped 6 bases and J dropped 7; count of bases not matched to a gene: 8. This CDR3 has 14 residues.

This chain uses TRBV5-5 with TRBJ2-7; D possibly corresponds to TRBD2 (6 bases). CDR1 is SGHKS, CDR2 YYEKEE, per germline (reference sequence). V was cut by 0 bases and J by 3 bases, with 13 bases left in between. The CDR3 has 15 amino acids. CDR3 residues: CASSLASGESYEQYF. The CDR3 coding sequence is TGTGCCAGCAGCTTGGCCTCGGGAGAGAGCTACGAGCAGTACTTC.

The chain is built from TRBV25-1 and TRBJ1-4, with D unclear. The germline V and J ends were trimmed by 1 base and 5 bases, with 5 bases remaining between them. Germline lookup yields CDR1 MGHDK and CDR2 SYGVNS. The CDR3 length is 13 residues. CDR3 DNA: TGTGCCAGCAGTGAATGGCAAAATGAAAAACTGTTTTTT. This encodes CASSEWQNEKLFF.

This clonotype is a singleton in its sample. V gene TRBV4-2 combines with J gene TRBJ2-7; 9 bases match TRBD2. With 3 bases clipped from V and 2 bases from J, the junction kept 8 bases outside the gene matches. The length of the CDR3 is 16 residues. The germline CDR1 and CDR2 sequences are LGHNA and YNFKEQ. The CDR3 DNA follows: TGTGCCAGCAGCCAGGCTCCAGCGGGGGGACCCTACGAGCAGTACTTC. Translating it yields CASSQAPAGGPYEQYF.

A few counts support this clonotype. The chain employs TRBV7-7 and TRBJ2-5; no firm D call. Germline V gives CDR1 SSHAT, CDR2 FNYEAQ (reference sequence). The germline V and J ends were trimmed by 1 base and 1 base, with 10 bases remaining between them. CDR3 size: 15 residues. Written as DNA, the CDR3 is TGTGCCAGCAGCTTAGGGGCAGCCGTCCAAGAGACCCAGTACTTC. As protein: CASSLGAAVQETQYF.

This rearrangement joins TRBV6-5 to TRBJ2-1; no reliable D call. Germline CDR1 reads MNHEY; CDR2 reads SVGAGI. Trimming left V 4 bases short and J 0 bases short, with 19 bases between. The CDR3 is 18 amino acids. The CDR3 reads CASSSLVGALSSYNEQFF. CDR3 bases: TGTGCCAGCAGTTCCCTTGTGGGCGCGCTGAGCTCCTACAATGAGCAGTTCTTC.

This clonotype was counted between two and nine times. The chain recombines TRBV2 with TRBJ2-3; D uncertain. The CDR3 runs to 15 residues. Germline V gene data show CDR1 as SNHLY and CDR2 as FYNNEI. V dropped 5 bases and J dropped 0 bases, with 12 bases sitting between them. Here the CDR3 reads CASSLQVTSTDTQYF. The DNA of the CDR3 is TGTGCCAGCAGTCTCCAAGTGACTAGCACAGATACGCAGTATTTT.

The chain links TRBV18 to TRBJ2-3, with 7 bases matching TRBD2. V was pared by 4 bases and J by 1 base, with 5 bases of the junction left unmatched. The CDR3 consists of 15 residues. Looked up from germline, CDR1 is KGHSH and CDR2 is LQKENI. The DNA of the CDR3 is TGTGCCAGCTCACTCCGGACTAGAGGCACAGATACGCAGTATTTT. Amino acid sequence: CASSLRTRGTDTQYF.

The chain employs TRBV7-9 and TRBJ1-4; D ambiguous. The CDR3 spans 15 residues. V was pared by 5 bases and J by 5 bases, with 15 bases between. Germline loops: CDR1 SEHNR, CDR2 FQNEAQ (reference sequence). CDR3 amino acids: CASSPYTRGNEKLFF. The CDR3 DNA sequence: TGTGCCAGCAGCCCCTACACCCGGGGAAATGAAAAACTGTTTTTT.

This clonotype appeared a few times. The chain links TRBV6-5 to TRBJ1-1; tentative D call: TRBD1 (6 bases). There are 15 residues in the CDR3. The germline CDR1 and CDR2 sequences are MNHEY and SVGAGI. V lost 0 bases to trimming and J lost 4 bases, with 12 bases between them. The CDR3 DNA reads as TGTGCCAGCAGTTACTCGGCCGGGACAAGCACTGAAGCTTTCTTT. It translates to CASSYSAGTSTEAFF.

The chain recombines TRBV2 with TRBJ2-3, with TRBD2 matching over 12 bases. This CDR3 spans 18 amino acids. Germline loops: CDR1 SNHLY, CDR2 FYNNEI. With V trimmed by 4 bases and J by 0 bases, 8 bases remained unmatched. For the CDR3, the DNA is TGTGCCAGCAGTGTAAGGGGGACTAGCGGGCCTAGCACAGATACGCAGTATTTT. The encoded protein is CASSVRGTSGPSTDTQYF.